This TCR beta chain stems from a study of T cells in Graves' hyperthyroidism and ophthalmopathy. The study, taken as a whole, reports: The majority of expanded thyroid clonotypes above 0.001 also appeared in blood.

V gave up 5 bases and J gave up 0 bases, with 11 bases separating them. Germline values: CDR1 SEHNR, CDR2 FQNEAQ (reference sequence). CDR3 length: 16 residues. Authors of the study amplified TCR beta CDR3 regions from RNA transcripts. With the HTBI primer set, the TCR CDR3 went through a first round of RT-PCR. TCRdb analysed the multiplex PCR reads with MiXCR anew, one entry per CDR3 protein. The sample includes about 350,000 distinct CDR3 sequences, about 15% of them seen just once. This clonotype was seen more than once but under ten times. Its antigen is unidentified. V is TRBV7-9 and J is TRBJ2-6; D may correspond to TRBD1 or TRBD2 (5 bases each). Sequenced material: blood. The receptor was derived from a woman aged 25 to 39 with Graves' hyperthyroidism. The CDR3 region is CASSPGPISGANVLTF. CDR3 DNA: TGTGCCAGCAGCCCGGGACCGATCTCTGGGGCCAACGTCCTGACTTTC.